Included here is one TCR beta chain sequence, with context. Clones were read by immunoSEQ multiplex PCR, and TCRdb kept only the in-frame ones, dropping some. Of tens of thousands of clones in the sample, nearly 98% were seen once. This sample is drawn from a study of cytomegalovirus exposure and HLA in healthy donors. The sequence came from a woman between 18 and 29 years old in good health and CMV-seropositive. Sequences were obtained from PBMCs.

CDR3 sequence reads: CASSYFGVGSNQPQHF. The CDR3, as DNA: TGTGCCAGCAGTTACTTCGGGGTTGGGAGCAATCAGCCCCAGCATTTT. The J gene is TRBJ1-5, the V gene TRBV6-5, with no clear D. Germline V gene lookup returns CDR1 MNHEY and CDR2 SVGAGI. Trimming shortened V by 1 base and J by 1 base, and 11 bases separated the two germline ends. The CDR3 runs 16 residues.